This is a list of T cell receptor beta chains from one sample in a study of T cells in localized non-small cell lung cancer. Clones were read by immunoSEQ multiplex PCR, and TCRdb kept only the in-frame ones, dropping some. The sample includes 45,000 to 55,000 clones, 60% to 85% seen only once; the top ten take 17%. The starting material was peripheral blood, obtained before any cancer treatment. These receptors were collected from a man between 35 and 75 years old with stage I squamous cell lung carcinoma. CDR3s include the opening cysteine and the closing phenylalanine or tryptophan. D genes are given only for firm matches. Not every row has a clone size; where given, it reads once, few, many or a size class.

>TRBJ1-2|TRBV6-5|.|.
TGTGCCAGCAGTTACTCGACCAGGGGAAGAAATGGCTACACCTTC
CASSYSTRGRNGYTF
>TRBJ2-3|TRBV11-3|.|once
TGTGCCAGCAGCTTAGATCCAGATACGCAGTATTTT
CASSLDPDTQYF
>TRBJ1-1|TRBV6-5|.|.
TGTGCCAGCAGTTACTCGATCCGGGAGACTGAAGCTTTCTTT
CASSYSIRETEAFF
>TRBJ1-3|TRBV6-5|.|.
TGTGCCAGCAGTTACGCCCGGACAGCTGGAAACACCATATATTTT
CASSYARTAGNTIYF
>TRBJ2-5|TRBV6-5|.|once
TGTGCCAGCAGTTTTGCGGAGACCCAGTACTTC
CASSFAETQYF
>TRBJ1-2|TRBV5-1|.|.
TGCGCCAGCAGCTTAAGCGGGAACTATGGCTACACCTTC
CASSLSGNYGYTF
>TRBJ1-2|TRBV28|TRBD1|.
TGTGCCAGCAGTTTAGTTTTTCCGGGACAGGGGGACTATGGCTACACCTTC
CASSLVFPGQGDYGYTF
>TRBJ2-2|TRBV5-1|.|.
TGCGCCAGCAGCTTGCAGGGCGGGGAGCTGTTTTTT
CASSLQGGELFF
>TRBJ1-1|TRBV28|.|.
TGTGCCAGCAGTTCGGCAGCGAACACTGAAGCTTTCTTT
CASSSAANTEAFF
>TRBJ1-2|TRBV5-4|.|.
TGTGCCAGCAGCTTGATCCAGGACAACGAGGGCTACACCTTC
CASSLIQDNEGYTF
>TRBJ1-4|TRBV2|.|few
TGTGCCAGCAGTGACGCAGAACCGAATGAAAAACTGTTTTTT
CASSDAEPNEKLFF
>TRBJ1-5|TRBV7-9|.|.
TGTGCCAGCAGCTTAGATGGGTATAGCAATCAGCCCCAGCATTTT
CASSLDGYSNQPQHF
>TRBJ2-1|TRBV30|.|once
TGTGCCTGGAATTCCCGGCGGGGTTATTCCGCACATGAGCAGTTCTTC
CAWNSRRGYSAHEQFF
>TRBJ2-7|TRBV7-2|.|.
TGTGCCAGCAGCTTAACCAACGAGCAGTACTTC
CASSLTNEQYF